The 13 T cell receptor beta chains listed next were all sequenced from one sample in a study of blood T cell repertoires in COVID-19. Libraries were prepared by immunoSEQ multiplex PCR; TCRdb keeps only in-frame clonotypes and omits some of them. Of almost 35,000 clones listed, roughly 90% are singletons. Material: peripheral blood. The receptors shown here come from a man aged 60 to 69 with active or convalescent COVID-19.

The V gene is TRBV7-9, the J gene TRBJ1-6, with 9 bases matching TRBD1. Per germline, CDR1 SEHNR and CDR2 FQNEAQ (reference sequence). CDR3 length: 15 amino acids. Trimming at V came to 4 bases and at J to 7 bases, leaving 5 bases not matched to a gene. This chain's CDR3 is CASSSGQGLNSPLHF. The CDR3 DNA sequence: TGTGCCAGCAGCTCGGGACAGGGCCTAAATTCACCCCTCCACTTT.

The gene calls are TRBV6-6 and TRBJ1-2, with D maybe TRBD1 (6 bases). V gave up 5 bases and J gave up 8 bases, with 15 bases separating them. The CDR3 runs to 13 residues. CDR1 is MNHNY, CDR2 SVGAGI, per germline (reference sequence). The CDR3: CASSDGGPNGYTF. In DNA form, the CDR3 reads TGTGCCAGCAGTGACGGGGGGCCGAACGGCTACACCTTC.

The CDR3 nucleotides are TGTGCCAGCAGAGGACTAGCCCCAGATACGCAGTATTTT. It is translated as CASRGLAPDTQYF. This chain connects TRBV6-5 to TRBJ2-3; TRBD2 matches at 8 bases. This CDR3 contains 13 residues. Looked up from germline, CDR1 is MNHEY and CDR2 is SVGAGI. The trim removed 6 bases at V and 4 bases at J, leaving 3 bases unmatched.

There are a few counts of this clone. The rearrangement links TRBV5-1 to TRBJ1-1, with a weak D call TRBD1 (5 bases). Per germline, CDR1 SGHRS and CDR2 YFSETQ. V lost 0 bases, J lost 8 bases, and 11 bases lay in between. The CDR3 consists of 13 residues. CDR3 sequence: CASSLAGNLEAFF. In DNA form, the CDR3 reads TGCGCCAGCAGCTTGGCAGGGAACCTCGAAGCTTTCTTT.

The chain uses TRBV7-6 and TRBJ1-1; D is unclear. The V gene lost 5 bases and the J gene lost 1 base, with 17 bases spanning the gap. CDR1 and CDR2 from the germline V gene are SGHVS and FNYEAQ. The CDR3 runs 16 residues. The CDR3 protein is CASSPSQSRRNTEAFF. The CDR3 nucleotides are TGTGCCAGCAGCCCTTCACAATCCCGAAGGAACACTGAAGCTTTCTTT.

This rearrangement joins TRBV7-3 to TRBJ2-2, with 8 bases lining up with TRBD1. Germline CDR1 reads SGHTA; CDR2 reads FQGTGA. Trimming removed 5 bases from V and 7 bases from J; junction bases left unmatched: 6. The CDR3 is 14 amino acids. Here the CDR3 reads CASSLGQGSGELFF. As DNA, the CDR3 is TGTGCCAGCAGCCTCGGACAGGGAAGCGGGGAGCTGTTTTTT.

This chain joins TRBV10-2 and TRBJ2-3; 9 positions match TRBD2. The CDR3 length is 17 residues. Germline loops: CDR1 WSHSY, CDR2 SAAADI. The ends lost 1 base at V and 2 bases at J; junction bases unmatched: 7. This CDR3 is CASSEYPLAGYTDTQYF. In DNA, the CDR3 is TGCGCCAGCAGTGAGTATCCCCTAGCGGGGTACACAGATACGCAGTATTTT.

This chain connects TRBV2 to TRBJ1-2; 10 positions match TRBD1. V shed 4 bases, J shed 4 bases, and the junction held 3 bases outside the gene matches. Per the germline V gene, CDR1 is SNHLY and CDR2 is FYNNEI. The CDR3 consists of 14 residues. The CDR3: CASSVRTGGYGYTF. The DNA of the CDR3 is TGTGCCAGCAGTGTGAGGACAGGGGGCTATGGCTACACCTTC.

This clone was observed once. The chain has TRBV2 and TRBJ1-2; 7 nucleotides match TRBD1. This CDR3 is built from 12 residues. Germline values: CDR1 SNHLY, CDR2 FYNNEI. The junction had 3 bases not matched to a gene; V was cut back by 6 bases and J by 5 bases. The chain's CDR3 is CASRGQAYGYTF. The CDR3 bases are TGTGCCAGCAGAGGACAGGCGTATGGCTACACCTTC.

The chain employs TRBV18 and TRBJ2-3, with D possibly being TRBD2 (7 bases). In germline, CDR1 is KGHSH, CDR2 LQKENI. The CDR3 is 15 amino acids. The ends were cut back, 0 bases at V and 3 bases at J, with 10 bases in the middle. The CDR3 sequence: CASSPPRGGTDTQYF. The CDR3 DNA follows: TGTGCCAGCTCACCACCCAGGGGAGGGACAGATACGCAGTATTTT. Full variable domain (remainder filled in from reference TRBV18 and TRBJ2-3): NAGVMQNPRHLVRRRGQEARLRCSPMKGHSHVYWYRQLPEEGLKFMVYLQKENIIDESGMPKERFSAEFPKEGPSILRIQQVVRGDSAAYFCASSPPRGGTDTQYFGPGTRLTVL.

The rearrangement joins TRBV9 to TRBJ1-3; 10 bases are a match to TRBD1. With 3 bases clipped from V and 10 bases from J, the junction kept 7 bases outside the gene matches. The CDR3 is 14 residues long. Germline values: CDR1 SGDLS, CDR2 YYNGEE. CDR3 protein: CASSAGQGGLTIYF. CDR3 coding DNA: TGTGCCAGCAGCGCCGGACAGGGGGGCCTTACCATATATTTT.

The table lists this clone with a few counts. This chain links TRBV7-9 with TRBJ2-1; 7 bases agree with TRBD2. CDR1 SEHNR and CDR2 FQNEAQ come from the germline V gene (reference sequence). The CDR3 extends over 11 amino acids. V was clipped by 8 bases and J by 8 bases; unmatched bases: 3. The CDR3 sequence: CASSRGDEQFF. The CDR3 DNA reads TGTGCCAGCTCACGGGGGGATGAGCAGTTCTTC.

V and J are TRBV3-1 (or the pseudogene TRBV3-2) and TRBJ2-3; 9 bases align to TRBD2. This CDR3 region has 15 residues. The V segment lost 5 bases and the J segment 1 base; nucleotides outside the gene matches: 4. Germline V CDR1 and CDR2: LGHDT, YNNKEL (reference sequence). This CDR3 is CASSSRLAGTDTQYF. The DNA of the CDR3 is TGTGCCAGCAGCTCTCGACTAGCGGGCACAGATACGCAGTATTTT.